This T cell receptor (beta chain) was obtained from a study of Ad26.COV2.S vaccination and SARS-CoV-2 variants. Looked up from germline, CDR1 is SGHAT and CDR2 is FQNNGV. This CDR3 is 14 amino acids long. Between the trimmed V and J ends, which lost 4 bases and 2 bases, there was a span of 11 bases. Findings and caveats of the study: It is possible that the TCR breadth and depth analyses underestimated the total T cell responses.

Data came from immunoSEQ multiplex PCR; TCRdb stores just in-frame clones and leaves some out. The sample consists of 300,000 to 500,000 clones, 88% of them appearing once. Treatment in this sample: roughly 19 received Ad26.COV2.S at low or high dose, single or two shots; a few received placebo; per-sample allocation not given. Samples came from day 63 after the first vaccine or placebo injection. The vaccine antigen was prefusion-stabilized Wuhan SARS-CoV-2 spike. As for this clone: The target antigen is unknown.

The chain uses TRBV11-2 and TRBJ1-1; D is ambiguous. The source was peripheral blood, collected in a trial of Ad26.COV2.S vaccine versus placebo. The clonotype comes from a person between 18 and 65 years old who received the Ad26.COV2.S COVID-19 vaccine or a placebo. CDR3 protein: CASSWGPENTEAFF. DNA of the CDR3: TGTGCCAGCAGCTGGGGTCCGGAAAACACTGAAGCTTTCTTT.